This T cell receptor (beta chain) derives from a study of cytomegalovirus exposure and HLA in healthy donors. Researchers ran the PCR with 60 Vbeta and 13 Jbeta primers. The table came from immunoSEQ multiplex PCR; TCRdb's copy has only in-frame clones and leaves some out. The sample lists 100,000 to 150,000 clones; about three quarters were seen once. Broader study findings: There were some V segments, including TRBV6-2 and TRBV6-3, excluded as indistinguishable. For cytomegalovirus status, the classifier reportedly gave diagnoses with high specificity and sensitivity. Accurate predictions that matched the HLA-A and HLA-B alleles of most subjects were reportedly made from TCR beta sequences.

The CDR3 has 15 amino acids. Germline assignment: CDR1 LGHNA and CDR2 YSLEER. V was trimmed by 4 bases and J by 3 bases, leaving 13 bases between them. A word on this clone: Its antigen is as yet unknown. Other DNA sequences of this sample code for an identical CDR3.

This TCR was sampled from a human donor in good health. Sequences were obtained from PBMCs. The chain carries TRBV4-3 and TRBJ1-5; D not certain. CDR3 protein: CASSPEYSYNQPQHF. The DNA of the CDR3 is TGCGCCAGCAGCCCAGAATACAGCTACAATCAGCCCCAGCATTTT.